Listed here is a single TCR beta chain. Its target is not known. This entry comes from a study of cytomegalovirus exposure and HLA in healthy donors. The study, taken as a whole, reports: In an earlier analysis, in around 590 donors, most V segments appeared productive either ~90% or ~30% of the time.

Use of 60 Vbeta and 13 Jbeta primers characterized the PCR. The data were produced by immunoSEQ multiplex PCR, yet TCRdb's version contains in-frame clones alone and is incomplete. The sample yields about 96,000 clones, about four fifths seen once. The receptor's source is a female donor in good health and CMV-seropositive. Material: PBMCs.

In nucleotides, the CDR3 is TGTGCCAGCAGCTCCCTCCGGGACAGGGGTCTTCGTGAGCAGTTCTTC. Its translation is CASSSLRDRGLREQFF. The genes are TRBV7-8 and TRBJ2-1; TRBD1 matches 10 bases. The CDR3 runs to 16 residues. V was pared by 4 bases and J by 9 bases, with 12 bases of the junction left unmatched. Germline V gene sequence: CDR1 SGHVS, CDR2 FQNEAQ.